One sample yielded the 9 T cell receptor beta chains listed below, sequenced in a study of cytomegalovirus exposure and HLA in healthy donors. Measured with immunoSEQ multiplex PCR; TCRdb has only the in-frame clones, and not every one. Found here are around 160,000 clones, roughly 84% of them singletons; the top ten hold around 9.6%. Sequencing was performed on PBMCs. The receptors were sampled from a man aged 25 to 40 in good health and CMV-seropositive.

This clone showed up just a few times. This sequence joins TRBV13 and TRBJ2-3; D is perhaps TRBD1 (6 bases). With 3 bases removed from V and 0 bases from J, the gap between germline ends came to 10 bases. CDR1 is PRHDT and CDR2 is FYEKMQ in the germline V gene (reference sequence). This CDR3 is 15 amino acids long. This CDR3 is CASSFTDSSTDTQYF. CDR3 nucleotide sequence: TGTGCCAGCAGCTTTACGGACAGCAGCACAGATACGCAGTATTTT.

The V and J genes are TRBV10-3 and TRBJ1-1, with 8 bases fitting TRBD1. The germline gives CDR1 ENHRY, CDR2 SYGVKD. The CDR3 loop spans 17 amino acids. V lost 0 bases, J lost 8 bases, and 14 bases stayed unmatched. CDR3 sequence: CAISESTGDKISREAFF. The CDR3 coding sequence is TGTGCCATCAGTGAGTCGACAGGGGATAAGATTTCTAGGGAAGCTTTCTTT.

The CDR3 loop reads CASSQLDSYEQYF. In DNA form, the CDR3 reads TGTGCCAGCAGCCAGTTGGACAGCTACGAGCAGTACTTC. The V call is TRBV4-2, the J call TRBJ2-7, with D perhaps matching TRBD1 (6 bases). CDR3 length: 13 amino acids. The V gene lost 3 bases and the J gene lost 3 bases, with 9 bases spanning the gap. CDR1 is LGHNA, CDR2 YNFKEQ, per germline.

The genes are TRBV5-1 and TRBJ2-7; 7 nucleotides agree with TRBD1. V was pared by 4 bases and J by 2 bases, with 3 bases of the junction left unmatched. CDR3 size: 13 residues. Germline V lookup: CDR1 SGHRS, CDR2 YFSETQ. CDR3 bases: TGCGCCAGCAGCCCGACAGGGACCTACGAGCAGTACTTC. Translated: CASSPTGTYEQYF.

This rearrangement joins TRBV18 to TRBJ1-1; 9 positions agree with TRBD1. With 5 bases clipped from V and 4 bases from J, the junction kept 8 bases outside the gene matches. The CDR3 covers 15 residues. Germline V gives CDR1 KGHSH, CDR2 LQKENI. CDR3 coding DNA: TGTGCCAGCTCATCCACCGGACAGGGGTCCACTGAAGCTTTCTTT. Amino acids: CASSSTGQGSTEAFF. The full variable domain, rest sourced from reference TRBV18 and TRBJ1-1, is NAGVMQNPRHLVRRRGQEARLRCSPMKGHSHVYWYRQLPEEGLKFMVYLQKENIIDESGMPKERFSAEFPKEGPSILRIQQVVRGDSAAYFCASSSTGQGSTEAFFGQGTRLTVV.

CDR3 nucleotides: TGTGCCAGCAGTTGGGGCGCGGGGGGACAAGAGACCCAGTACTTC. Its translation is CASSWGAGGQETQYF. The chain joins TRBV6-6 to TRBJ2-5, with 8 bases fitting TRBD2. This CDR3 region has 15 residues. J lost 2 bases, V lost 4 bases, and 6 bases had no gene match. From germline, CDR1 is MNHNY and CDR2 SVGAGI (reference sequence).

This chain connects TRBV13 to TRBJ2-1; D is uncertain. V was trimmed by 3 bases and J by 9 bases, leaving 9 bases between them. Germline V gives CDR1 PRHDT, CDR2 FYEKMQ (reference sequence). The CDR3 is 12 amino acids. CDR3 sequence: CASSFFSREQFF. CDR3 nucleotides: TGTGCCAGCAGCTTTTTTAGCCGTGAGCAGTTCTTC.

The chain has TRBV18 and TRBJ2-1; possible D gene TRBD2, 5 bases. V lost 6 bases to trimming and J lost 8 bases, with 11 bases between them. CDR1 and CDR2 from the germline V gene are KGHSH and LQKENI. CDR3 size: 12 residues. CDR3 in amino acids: CASSPFGDEQFF. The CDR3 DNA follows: TGTGCCAGCTCCCCATTCGGGGATGAGCAGTTCTTC.

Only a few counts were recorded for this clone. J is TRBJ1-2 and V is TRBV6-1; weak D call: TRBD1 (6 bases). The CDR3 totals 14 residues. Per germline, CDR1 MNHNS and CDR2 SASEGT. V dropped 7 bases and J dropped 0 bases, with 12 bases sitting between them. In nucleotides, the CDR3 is TGTGCCAGCACTGCCGGACAGACTAACTATGGCTACACCTTC. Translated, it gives CASTAGQTNYGYTF.